The 24 T cell receptor beta chains given below trace back to one sample, sequenced in a study of lymphopenia after photon versus proton radiotherapy. Method: immunoSEQ multiplex PCR; TCRdb's copy keeps in-frame clones and lacks some. This table holds approximately 24,000 clones, about 80% found once. The sample was peripheral blood, taken from a patient treated with photon-based radiotherapy. Receptors were obtained from a man between 40 and 49 years old with gastric cancer.

The V call is TRBV19, the J call TRBJ2-3; the match to TRBD2 covers 10 bases. J gave up 0 bases and V 5 bases, and 11 bases lay outside the gene matches. The CDR3 runs to 18 residues. The germline V gene has CDR1 LNHDA and CDR2 SQIVND (reference sequence). The CDR3 DNA reads as TGTGCCAGTAGTGTACTAGCGGGGATGGAGGCTAGCACAGATACGCAGTATTTT. It encodes CASSVLAGMEASTDTQYF.

CDR3 in DNA: TGTGCCTGGAGTTGGGCGAATGAGCAGTTCTTC. As protein: CAWSWANEQFF. V and J are TRBV30 and TRBJ2-1; D is ambiguous. There are 11 residues in the CDR3. With 2 bases removed from V and 7 bases from J, the gap between germline ends came to 6 bases. Germline V gene sequence: CDR1 GTSNPN, CDR2 SVGIG (reference sequence).

The gene calls are TRBV5-4 and TRBJ1-1, with 8 bases lining up with TRBD1. The CDR3 has 16 residues. Germline V lookup: CDR1 SGHNT, CDR2 YYREEE (reference sequence). V was pared by 4 bases and J by 1 base, with 9 bases of the junction left unmatched. CDR3 DNA sequence: TGTGCCAGCAGCCCACTTGGACAGGGAGGGAACACTGAAGCTTTCTTT. It encodes CASSPLGQGGNTEAFF.

This clone was recorded once. This chain connects TRBV14 to TRBJ1-6; D is undetermined. This CDR3 contains 13 residues. Per the germline V gene, CDR1 is SGHDN and CDR2 is FVKESK. Between the trimmed V and J ends, which lost 4 bases and 5 bases, there was a span of 6 bases. DNA for the CDR3: TGTGCCAGCAGCCCGTCGCATAATTCACCCCTCCACTTT. Protein sequence: CASSPSHNSPLHF.

V gene TRBV4-1 combines with J gene TRBJ1-1; no reliable D call. V lost 0 bases and J lost 1, with 12 bases in between. From germline, CDR1 is MGHRA and CDR2 YSYEKL. The CDR3 runs to 16 residues. CDR3 protein: CASSQESGVGNTEAFF. For the CDR3, the DNA is TGCGCCAGCAGCCAAGAAAGCGGGGTCGGGAACACTGAAGCTTTCTTT.

The rearrangement joins TRBV4-3 to TRBJ2-4; TRBD1 matches at 9 bases. This CDR3 spans 15 amino acids. The germline V gene encodes CDR1 LGHNA and CDR2 YSLEER. V dropped 3 bases and J dropped 5; count of bases not matched to a gene: 5. The CDR3 DNA follows: TGCGCCAGCAGCCAGGAGAGGACAGGGGAAAACATTCAGTACTTC. This translates into CASSQERTGENIQYF.

V gene TRBV30 combines with J gene TRBJ1-6, with D possibly being TRBD1 (6 bases). CDR3 length equals 16 residues. Trimming removed 4 bases at V and 0 bases at J, with 13 bases between. CDR1 is GTSNPN, CDR2 SVGIG, per germline (reference sequence). The CDR3 DNA reads TGTGCCTGGACTGATGGGGGCCCCTCCTATAATTCACCCCTCCACTTT. Translated, it gives CAWTDGGPSYNSPLHF.

This rearrangement joins TRBV5-1 to TRBJ2-1; D unresolved. Deletions cut 6 bases from V and 3 bases from J, with 13 bases between. The length of the CDR3 is 14 residues. Looked up from germline, CDR1 is SGHRS and CDR2 is YFSETQ. The CDR3 loop is CASIGLQGYNEQFF. CDR3 coding DNA: TGCGCCAGCATTGGGCTACAAGGCTACAATGAGCAGTTCTTC. The variable domain in full, completed from reference TRBV5-1 and TRBJ2-1, reads KAGVTQTPRYLIKTRGQQVTLSCSPISGHRSVSWYQQTPGQGLQFLFEYFSETQRNKGNFPGRFSGRQFSNSRSEMNVSTLELGDSALYLCASIGLQGYNEQFFGPGTRLTVL.

The chain employs TRBV28 and TRBJ1-1, with D perhaps TRBD1 (5 bases). The CDR3 runs to 13 residues. V was clipped by 3 bases and J by 2 bases, with 7 bases between them. Germline CDR1 reads MDHEN; CDR2 reads SYDVKM. The CDR3 region has the DNA TGTGCCAGCAGTTTGGGGGTAAACACTGAAGCTTTCTTT. Translation gives CASSLGVNTEAFF.

The rearrangement links TRBV20-1 to TRBJ1-1; tentative D call: TRBD1 (5 bases). Germline assignment: CDR1 DFQATT and CDR2 SNEGSKA (reference sequence). This CDR3 has 11 amino acids. With 6 bases removed from V and 10 bases from J, the gap between germline ends came to 15 bases. The CDR3 DNA sequence: TGCAGTGCGGCCCCAGGGTTTGGAGCTTTCTTT. This encodes CSAAPGFGAFF.

This rearrangement joins TRBV4-1 to TRBJ2-2, with D hard to call. Between the trimmed V and J ends, which lost 3 bases and 5 bases, there was a span of 13 bases. The CDR3 sequence is 15 residues long. CDR1 and CDR2 (germline): MGHRA, YSYEKL. The DNA for the CDR3 is TGCGCCAGCAGCCATGGCAAAGGGTTTACCGGGGAGCTGTTTTTT. This gives the protein CASSHGKGFTGELFF.

The chain has TRBV30 and TRBJ1-2; tentatively, D is TRBD1 (6 bases). The V end was cut by 5 bases, the J end by 2 bases, with 9 bases between. This CDR3 has 12 residues. Per germline, CDR1 GTSNPN and CDR2 SVGIG (reference sequence). CDR3 amino acids: CAWLQGNYGYTF. The DNA for the CDR3 is TGTGCCTGGTTACAGGGAAACTATGGCTACACCTTC.

This clone was seen a handful of times. The chain is built from TRBV7-9 and TRBJ2-7; D is perhaps TRBD1 (7 bases). Germline assignment: CDR1 SEHNR and CDR2 FQNEAQ (reference sequence). CDR3 size: 14 residues. V lost 11 bases to trimming and J lost 3 bases, with 20 bases between them. CDR3 residues: CAGQGGDKNYEQYF. In DNA form, the CDR3 reads TGTGCCGGCCAGGGGGGAGACAAAAACTACGAGCAGTACTTC.

The chain employs TRBV30 and TRBJ1-2; D may be TRBD1 (6 bases). V was shortened by 0 bases and J by 7 bases, with 12 bases between the two germline ends. Germline loops: CDR1 GTSNPN, CDR2 SVGIG (reference sequence). The CDR3 loop spans 13 amino acids. The CDR3 loop is CAWSVLGGLGYTF. The CDR3 nucleotides read TGTGCCTGGAGTGTACTAGGGGGGCTTGGCTACACCTTC.

The chain combines TRBV4-3 with TRBJ1-1; TRBD1 aligns across 8 bases. The V gene end was trimmed by 0 bases and the J gene end by 4 bases; junction bases not matched to a gene: 4. The CDR3 is 15 residues long. Germline CDR1 LGHNA, CDR2 YSLEER. The DNA of the CDR3 is TGCGCCAGCAGCCAAGAGGACAGGGTGGGCACTGAAGCTTTCTTT. It specifies CASSQEDRVGTEAFF.

CDR3 DNA: TGTGCCTGGAGACGAGGGGATTCACCCCTCCACTTT. It codes for CAWRRGDSPLHF. The gene calls are TRBV30 and TRBJ1-6; perhaps TRBD1 as D (5 bases). Germline CDR1 is GTSNPN and CDR2 is SVGIG (reference sequence). V was trimmed by 3 bases and J by 8 bases, leaving 8 bases between them. This CDR3 is built from 12 residues.

The chain carries TRBV9 and TRBJ2-2, with 10 bases identical to TRBD1. This CDR3 comprises 15 residues. Germline trimming cut 4 bases from V and 6 bases from J; bases unmatched to any gene: 6. Looked up from germline, CDR1 is SGDLS and CDR2 is YYNGEE. Here the CDR3 DNA reads TGTGCCAGCAGCCAGGGACAGGGGCGGCCCGGGGAGCTGTTTTTT. The encoded protein is CASSQGQGRPGELFF. The full variable domain, with the rest looked up from reference TRBV9 and TRBJ2-2, is DSGVTQTPKHLITATGQRVTLRCSPRSGDLSVYWYQQSLDQGLQFLIQYYNGEERAKGNILERFSAQQFPDLHSELNLSSLELGDSALYFCASSQGQGRPGELFFGEGSRLTVL.

The gene calls are TRBV6-5 and TRBJ1-5; 7 nucleotides agree with TRBD1. V shed 4 bases and J 4 bases; nucleotides not matched to a gene: 4. Looked up from germline, CDR1 is MNHEY and CDR2 is SVGAGI. The length of the CDR3 is 14 residues. This CDR3 reads CASSSGQRNQPQHF. CDR3 in DNA: TGTGCCAGCAGTTCGGGACAGCGAAATCAGCCCCAGCATTTT.

This chain joins TRBV15 and TRBJ1-6; D remains ambiguous. Germline V gene lookup returns CDR1 LNHNV and CDR2 YYDKDF (reference sequence). Trimming left V 3 bases short and J 7 bases short, with 4 bases between. The CDR3 extends over 12 amino acids. The CDR3 nucleotides are TGTGCCACCAGCAGTGAGAATTCACCCCTCCACTTT. It is translated as CATSSENSPLHF.

J is TRBJ1-2 and V is TRBV5-5, with 8 positions matching TRBD1. Per the germline V gene, CDR1 is SGHKS and CDR2 is YYEKEE (reference sequence). The CDR3 has 14 amino acids. After removal of 4 bases from V and 8 bases from J, the junction contained 10 bases not matched to a gene. Here the CDR3 reads CASSAPGQGGGYTF. The CDR3 DNA reads TGTGCCAGCAGCGCACCCGGACAGGGCGGGGGCTACACCTTC.

This clone showed up just once. CDR3 amino acids: CASSSGDRGYTEAFF. The CDR3 region has the DNA TGTGCCAGCAGTTCCGGTGACAGGGGTTACACTGAAGCTTTCTTT. The chain recombines TRBV5-4 with TRBJ1-1, with 8 bases identical to TRBD1. The CDR3 is 15 residues long. The germline CDR1 and CDR2 sequences are SGHNT and YYREEE (reference sequence). The V gene end was trimmed by 5 bases and the J gene end by 3 bases; junction bases not matched to a gene: 9.

The gene calls are TRBV9 and TRBJ2-3, with a possible D match to TRBD1 (5 bases). V was pared by 1 base and J by 3 bases, with 6 bases between. Germline V lookup: CDR1 SGDLS, CDR2 YYNGEE. The CDR3 extends over 13 amino acids. The CDR3 DNA reads TGTGCCAGCAGCGTACCAGGGACAGATACGCAGTATTTT. It codes for CASSVPGTDTQYF. Full variable domain (remainder filled in from reference TRBV9 and TRBJ2-3): DSGVTQTPKHLITATGQRVTLRCSPRSGDLSVYWYQQSLDQGLQFLIQYYNGEERAKGNILERFSAQQFPDLHSELNLSSLELGDSALYFCASSVPGTDTQYFGPGTRLTVL.

This sequence joins TRBV18 and TRBJ1-5, with no clear D. The CDR3 has 13 residues. Trimming shortened V by 4 bases and J by 5 bases, and 9 bases separated the two germline ends. Germline assignment: CDR1 KGHSH and CDR2 LQKENI. As DNA, the CDR3 is TGTGCCAGCTCACTTTTATCCCATCAGCCCCAGCATTTT. As protein: CASSLLSHQPQHF. Supplemented by reference TRBV18 and TRBJ1-5, the full variable domain reads NAGVMQNPRHLVRRRGQEARLRCSPMKGHSHVYWYRQLPEEGLKFMVYLQKENIIDESGMPKERFSAEFPKEGPSILRIQQVVRGDSAAYFCASSLLSHQPQHFGDGTRLSIL.

This rearrangement joins TRBV19 to TRBJ2-3; a weak D match, TRBD2 (5 bases). CDR1 is LNHDA and CDR2 is SQIVND in the germline V gene (reference sequence). V was clipped by 6 bases and J by 2 bases, with 15 bases between them. The CDR3 length is 15 residues. The CDR3 nucleotides read TGTGCCAGTAGCCTAGCCCTACAATACACAGATACGCAGTATTTT. Its protein product is CASSLALQYTDTQYF.